This T cell receptor (beta chain) was sequenced in a study of Ad26.COV2.S vaccination and SARS-CoV-2 variants. The overall study: This donor came from the COV1001 trial of Ad26.COV2.S. Ad26.COV2.S, an intramuscular injection, was given once or twice 56 days apart. Study results and caveats: Measurements of TCR breadth and depth may have given underestimates of the total T cell responses.

On this clone: Antigen: not known.

Stated treatment: roughly 18 received Ad26.COV2.S at low or high dose, single or two shots; about 5 received placebo; per-sample allocation not given. At day 63 after the first vaccine or placebo injection, samples were drawn. This CDR3 spans 14 amino acids. V lost 2 bases to trimming and J lost 13 bases, with 15 bases between them. Germline CDR1 is MDHEN and CDR2 is SYDVKM. Sequencing used immunoSEQ multiplex PCR; TCRdb keeps in-frame clones, though not all of them. This table holds approximately 280,000 clones, around 87% found once. The chain combines TRBV28 with TRBJ1-6; the D gene is possibly TRBD1 (6 bases). The sequence came from a person aged 18-60 years who received the Ad26.COV2.S COVID-19 vaccine or a placebo. The sequenced sample was peripheral blood, obtained in a trial of Ad26.COV2.S vaccine versus placebo. CDR3 sequence: CASSLKGVEVPLHF. CDR3 in DNA: TGTGCCAGCAGTTTAAAGGGGGTGGAGGTTCCCCTCCACTTT.